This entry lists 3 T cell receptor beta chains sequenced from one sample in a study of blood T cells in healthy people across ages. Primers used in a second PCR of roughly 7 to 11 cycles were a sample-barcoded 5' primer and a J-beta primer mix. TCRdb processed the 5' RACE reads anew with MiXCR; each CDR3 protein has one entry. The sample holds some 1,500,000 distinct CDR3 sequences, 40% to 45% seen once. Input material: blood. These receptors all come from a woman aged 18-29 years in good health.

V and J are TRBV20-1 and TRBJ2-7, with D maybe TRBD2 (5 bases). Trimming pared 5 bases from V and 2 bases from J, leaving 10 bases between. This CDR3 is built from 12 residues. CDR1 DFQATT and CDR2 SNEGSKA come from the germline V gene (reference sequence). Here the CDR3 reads CSAQTGAYEQYF. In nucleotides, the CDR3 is TGCAGTGCTCAGACCGGGGCCTACGAGCAGTACTTC.

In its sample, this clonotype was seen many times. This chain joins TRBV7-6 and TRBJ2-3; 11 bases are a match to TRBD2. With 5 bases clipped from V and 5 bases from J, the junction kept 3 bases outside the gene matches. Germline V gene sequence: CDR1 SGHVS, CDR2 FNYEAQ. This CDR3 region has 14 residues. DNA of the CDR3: TGTGCCAGCAGCCGACTAGCGGGATTAGATACGCAGTATTTT. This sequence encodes CASSRLAGLDTQYF.

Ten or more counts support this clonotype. CDR3 sequence: CASSLREYNEQFF. In nucleotides, the CDR3 is TGTGCCAGCAGCTTGCGCGAGTACAATGAGCAGTTCTTC. The J gene is TRBJ2-1, the V gene TRBV7-8; D remains unclear. Germline values: CDR1 SGHVS, CDR2 FQNEAQ. This CDR3 spans 13 amino acids. Trimming took 3 bases from V and 4 from J, leaving 7 bases between them.